These 25 T cell receptor beta chains originate from one sample sequenced in a study of post-analysis software for immune sequencing data. Study observations and caveats: Compared with controls, patients had more of 4 to 6 TRBV segments, including TRBV5-6, TRBV5-1 and TRBV20-1.

Built from TCR beta cDNA, the libraries had unique molecular identifiers in them. Each CDR3 protein is one row after TCRdb ran MiXCR on the PCR reads. The repertoire includes 170,000 or so distinct CDR3 sequences, 30% of them detected once, and roughly 1.6% sits in the top ten. For these TCRs, the target antigens are not known. The sample comprised blood. The receptors here all came from a girl aged 10-17 years with multiple sclerosis.

CDR3 nucleotides: TGTGCCAGCAGGCGGCAGTCCCTCCGTCTCGATGAGCAGTTCTTC. Its translation is CASRRQSLRLDEQFF. The chain carries TRBV27 and TRBJ2-1, with D unclear. Germline V gene data show CDR1 as MNHEY and CDR2 as SMNVEV (reference sequence). The V end was cut by 6 bases, the J end by 8 bases, with 20 bases between. This CDR3 is built from 15 residues.

The sample holds many counts of this clonotype. The rearrangement uses TRBV2 and TRBJ2-7; D gene uncertain. The CDR3 spans 11 residues. CDR1 and CDR2 from the germline V gene are SNHLY and FYNNEI. The germline V and J ends were trimmed by 4 bases and 5 bases, with 6 bases remaining between them. CDR3 region: CASSGENEQYF. In nucleotides, the CDR3 is TGTGCCAGCAGTGGAGAGAACGAGCAGTACTTC.

This clonotype appeared a few times. The gene calls are TRBV9 and TRBJ2-3; D is perhaps TRBD2 (7 bases). CDR1 SGDLS and CDR2 YYNGEE come from the germline V gene. V lost 3 bases and J 6 bases, leaving 29 bases between the germline ends. This CDR3 contains 19 residues. CDR3 protein: CASSGRQAVWAGVEDTQYF. The CDR3 bases are TGTGCCAGCAGCGGACGACAGGCCGTTTGGGCGGGAGTAGAGGATACGCAGTATTTT. Drawing the rest from reference TRBV9 and TRBJ2-3, the complete variable domain is DSGVTQTPKHLITATGQRVTLRCSPRSGDLSVYWYQQSLDQGLQFLIQYYNGEERAKGNILERFSAQQFPDLHSELNLSSLELGDSALYFCASSGRQAVWAGVEDTQYFGPGTRLTVL.

This rearrangement joins TRBV20-1 to TRBJ2-2; TRBD1 matches 8 bases. The trim removed 2 bases at V and 5 bases at J, leaving 10 bases unmatched. The CDR3 runs to 16 residues. CDR1 DFQATT and CDR2 SNEGSKA come from the germline V gene (reference sequence). The CDR3 sequence: CSARNPSDRGTGELFF. The CDR3 nucleotides read TGCAGTGCTAGAAATCCCTCCGACAGGGGAACCGGGGAGCTGTTTTTT.

This clonotype was counted ten times or more. This chain links TRBV11-2 with TRBJ2-7; a possible D gene is TRBD2 (6 bases). The CDR3 length is 12 residues. The germline V and J ends were trimmed by 5 bases and 7 bases, with 12 bases remaining between them. The germline V gene encodes CDR1 SGHAT and CDR2 FQNNGV. The CDR3: CASSQTGREQYF. CDR3 in DNA: TGTGCCAGCAGCCAGACCGGGAGAGAGCAGTACTTC.

The chain recombines TRBV19 with TRBJ2-7, with unresolved D. The CDR3 length is 15 residues. From germline, CDR1 is LNHDA and CDR2 SQIVND (reference sequence). Trimming removed 5 bases at V and 0 bases at J, with 14 bases between. The CDR3 region is CASSFRGFASYEQYF. The CDR3 coding sequence is TGTGCCAGTAGTTTTCGTGGATTTGCCTCCTACGAGCAGTACTTC.

This clonotype was found many times. The chain couples TRBV7-4 to TRBJ2-7; the D gene is possibly TRBD2 (6 bases). CDR1 is SGHVT, CDR2 SQSDAQ, per germline. The CDR3 consists of 15 residues. V dropped 1 base and J dropped 7 bases, with 17 bases sitting between them. Here the CDR3 DNA reads TGTGCCAGCAGCTTAGAAGGGCAGGGAGGTGGTGAGCAGTACTTC. Translating it yields CASSLEGQGGGEQYF. The whole variable domain, filled in from reference TRBV7-4 and TRBJ2-7, reads GAGVSQSPRYKVAKRGRDVALRCDSISGHVTLYWYRQTLGQGSEVLTYSQSDAQRDKSGRPSGRFSAERPERSVSTLKIQRTEQGDSAVYLCASSLEGQGGGEQYFGPGTRLTVT.

As to this clonotype: It may be a read error: a sequence one base away is much more abundant. The CDR3 spells CASSQRRIDGYTF. In DNA form, the CDR3 reads TGTGCCAGCAGCCAACGACGGATTGATGGCTACACCTTC. The chain couples TRBV3-1 to TRBJ1-2; D is uncertain. In germline, CDR1 is LGHDT, CDR2 YNNKEL (reference sequence). The CDR3 loop spans 13 amino acids. Trimming removed 2 bases at V and 6 bases at J, with 10 bases between. Together with reference TRBV3-1 and TRBJ1-2, the CDR3 gives the full variable domain: DTAVSQTPKYLVTQMGNDKSIKCEQNLGHDTMYWYKQDSKKFLKIMFSYNNKELIINETVPNRFSPKSPDKAHLNLHINSLELGDSAVYFCASSQRRIDGYTFGSGTRLTVV.

This clonotype has more than one count but fewer than ten. The rearrangement links TRBV5-5 to TRBJ2-1; D possibly corresponds to TRBD2 (6 bases). This CDR3 region has 15 residues. The germline gives CDR1 SGHKS, CDR2 YYEKEE (reference sequence). Trimming removed 2 bases from V and 0 bases from J, with 9 bases in between. In DNA, the CDR3 is TGTGCCAGCAGCTTCATCGGGAGCTCCTACAATGAGCAGTTCTTC. As protein: CASSFIGSSYNEQFF.

The chain carries TRBV6-2 or TRBV6-3 and TRBJ1-2, with no clear D. The CDR3 runs to 12 residues. Looked up from germline, CDR1 is MNHEY and CDR2 is SVGEGT. V lost 11 bases and J lost 4, with 14 bases in between. CDR3 in DNA: TGTGCCGGCACCGATCGTTTCTATGGCTACACCTTC. Encoded protein: CAGTDRFYGYTF.

The gene calls are TRBV30 and TRBJ2-7; possible D gene TRBD2, 6 bases. Germline loops: CDR1 GTSNPN, CDR2 SVGIG (reference sequence). The CDR3 covers 14 residues. The CDR3 sequence: CASRPVAASYEQYF. DNA for the CDR3: TGTGCTTCAAGGCCGGTAGCGGCCTCCTACGAGCAGTACTTC.

The chain recombines TRBV25-1 with TRBJ1-5; D is unclear. Germline V gene sequence: CDR1 MGHDK, CDR2 SYGVNS. V gave up 3 bases and J gave up 7 bases, with 16 bases separating them. The CDR3 spans 15 residues. The CDR3: CASSERSAAEQPQHF. CDR3 sequence (DNA): TGTGCCAGCAGTGAGCGGTCCGCCGCCGAGCAGCCCCAGCATTTT.

This clonotype has at least ten counts. The chain couples TRBV10-2 to TRBJ2-1; 13 nucleotides match TRBD2. Germline V CDR1 and CDR2: WSHSY, SAAADI. V lost 7 bases and J lost 8; bases outside the gene matches: 5. The CDR3 consists of 14 residues. CDR3 coding DNA: TGCGCCAGCAAACTAGCGGGAGGGATAGATGAGCAGTTCTTC. Its protein product is CASKLAGGIDEQFF.

As regards this clonotype: A read error may be the cause here, since a much bigger clone is one base away. This chain links TRBV30 with TRBJ2-1, with TRBD1 matching 9 bases. This CDR3 spans 16 amino acids. The J segment lost 6 bases and the V segment lost 1 base, leaving 10 bases of the junction unmatched. Germline V CDR1 and CDR2: GTSNPN, SVGIG (reference sequence). The DNA of the CDR3 is TGTGCCTGGAGTGGACCCGGGACAGGGAGGTTCAATGAGCAGTTCTTC. This gives the protein CAWSGPGTGRFNEQFF.

The chain couples TRBV20-1 to TRBJ1-2, with 7 nucleotides matching TRBD1. The CDR3 spans 16 residues. CDR1 is DFQATT and CDR2 is SNEGSKA in the germline V gene (reference sequence). Losses at the gene ends were 0 bases for V and 3 bases for J; bases not matched to a gene: 10. DNA for the CDR3: TGCAGTGCTAGAGACACGGGGACAGCTAAATACTATGGCTACACCTTC. It specifies CSARDTGTAKYYGYTF.

Regarding this clonotype: A much larger clone differs from this one at a single base, so this may be a read error. The chain links TRBV20-1 to TRBJ1-2; 8 bases align to TRBD1. CDR1 is DFQATT, CDR2 SNEGSKA, per germline (reference sequence). The V and J ends lost 5 bases and 7 bases, in that order; junction bases with no gene match: 12. This CDR3 is 14 amino acids long. The CDR3 region is CSAVPYRGSPGYTF. The CDR3 coding sequence is TGCAGTGCTGTACCTTACAGGGGGTCCCCTGGCTACACCTTC.

Of note for this clonotype: A much larger clone lies a single base off, so this may be a read error. This rearrangement joins TRBV28 to TRBJ2-1; D may be TRBD2 (6 bases). Trimming pared 3 bases from V and 8 bases from J, leaving 17 bases between. Germline V gene lookup returns CDR1 MDHEN and CDR2 SYDVKM. This CDR3 region has 15 residues. The CDR3 coding sequence is TGTGCCAGCAGTTTTTCGCCTAGCGAGAACGATGAGCAGTTCTTC. This encodes CASSFSPSENDEQFF.

Comments on this clonotype: This may arise from a read error, as a much more abundant clone is one base away. The rearrangement uses TRBV20-1 and TRBJ2-1; 7 bases are a match to TRBD2. Germline values: CDR1 DFQATT, CDR2 SNEGSKA (reference sequence). The CDR3 has 17 residues. V shed 0 bases, J shed 5 bases, and the junction held 13 bases outside the gene matches. For the CDR3, the DNA is TGCAGTGCTAGAGATCTTTCGAGGGAGGGCCTTAACAATGAGCAGTTCTTC. It translates to CSARDLSREGLNNEQFF.

This clonotype was observed at least ten times. V and J are TRBV29-1 and TRBJ2-6; possibly TRBD2 for D (6 bases). Looked up from germline, CDR1 is SQVTM and CDR2 is ANQGSEA. This CDR3 comprises 17 residues. V was clipped by 6 bases and J by 0 bases, with 18 bases between them. CDR3 loop: CSVARGSGPSGANVLTF. Written as DNA, the CDR3 is TGCAGCGTGGCCCGGGGGTCAGGACCCTCTGGGGCCAACGTCCTGACTTTC.

About this clonotype: This may come from a read error, since a much larger clone is one base off. V gene TRBV7-9 combines with J gene TRBJ2-5; 14 nucleotides align to TRBD2. The CDR3 has 15 residues. Trimming removed 5 bases from V and 13 bases from J; junction bases left unmatched: 12. Germline V lookup: CDR1 SEHNR, CDR2 FQNEAQ (reference sequence). The CDR3 bases are TGTGCCAGCAGCAGGGGACTAGCGGGAGAGTACGAGCGGTACTTC. This translates into CASSRGLAGEYERYF.

Comments on this clonotype: With a much larger clone just one base away, this may be a read error. The V and J genes are TRBV18 and TRBJ2-3, with D perhaps matching TRBD2 (5 bases). Trimming took off 6 bases at V and 5 bases at J, with 15 bases between the two ends. This CDR3 has 14 residues. Germline V CDR1 and CDR2: KGHSH, LQKENI. In DNA, the CDR3 is TGTGCCAGCTCCCCTGCCGGGATCGGAGATACGCAGTATTTT. The encoded protein is CASSPAGIGDTQYF.

Ten or more counts support this clonotype. V usage is TRBV4-1 and J usage is TRBJ2-1; no definite D call. The germline V and J ends were trimmed by 0 bases and 6 bases, with 6 bases remaining between them. The CDR3 has 13 residues. Germline loops: CDR1 MGHRA, CDR2 YSYEKL. In DNA, the CDR3 is TGCGCCAGCAGCCAAGATCATGGCAATGAGCAGTTCTTC. Translated: CASSQDHGNEQFF.

Ten or more counts support this clonotype. The genes are TRBV9 and TRBJ1-2; 9 bases fit TRBD1. With 6 bases clipped from V and 4 bases from J, the junction kept 13 bases outside the gene matches. Per the germline V gene, CDR1 is SGDLS and CDR2 is YYNGEE. The CDR3 is 16 residues long. CDR3 amino acids: CASTSGQGLRGYGYTF. DNA for the CDR3: TGTGCCAGCACCTCGGGACAGGGATTAAGGGGCTATGGCTACACCTTC.

This clonotype occurred a few times. The rearrangement uses TRBV29-1 and TRBJ2-3, with a possible D match to TRBD2 (6 bases). In germline, CDR1 is SQVTM, CDR2 ANQGSEA. V gave up 3 bases and J gave up 1 base, with 11 bases separating them. This CDR3 region has 14 residues. CDR3 region: CSVEPGVGTDTQYF. The DNA for the CDR3 is TGCAGCGTTGAGCCGGGAGTCGGCACAGATACGCAGTATTTT.

This clonotype was observed a single time. This chain joins TRBV12-3 or TRBV12-4 and TRBJ2-3; D perhaps matches TRBD2 (5 bases). The CDR3 totals 13 residues. V lost 6 bases, J lost 0 bases, and 7 bases lay in between. In DNA, the CDR3 is TGTGCCAGCAGCGGGGAGAGCACAGATACGCAGTATTTT. The encoded protein is CASSGESTDTQYF.